Shown below are 7 T cell receptor beta chains from a single sample sequenced in a study of human thymus T cells. Method: immunoSEQ multiplex PCR; TCRdb's copy keeps in-frame clones and lacks some. This table has some 46,000 clones, 94% appearing once. Sequencing was performed on blood. These receptors were obtained from a boy younger than two with a congenital heart defect but otherwise immunologically healthy.

J is TRBJ1-5 and V is TRBV6-1, with a weak D call TRBD1 (6 bases). Deletions cut 1 base from V and 3 bases from J, with 10 bases between. There are 15 residues in the CDR3. Germline values: CDR1 MNHNS, CDR2 SASEGT. CDR3 sequence reads: CASSEVGGLNQPQHF. CDR3 DNA sequence: TGTGCCAGCAGTGAAGTTGGGGGCCTCAATCAGCCCCAGCATTTT.

For the CDR3, the DNA is TGCAGCGTTTCCCGGGACAGGGGACTTTACGAGCAGTACTTC. Residues: CSVSRDRGLYEQYF. This sequence joins TRBV29-1 and TRBJ2-7; TRBD1 aligns across 10 bases. CDR1 and CDR2 from the germline V gene are SQVTM and ANQGSEA. The CDR3 spans 14 residues. Unmatched junction bases numbered 8, after V lost 5 bases and J lost 4 bases.

The chain combines TRBV2 with TRBJ2-5; 7 positions agree with TRBD2. CDR3 length equals 10 residues. V shed 5 bases, J shed 10 bases, and the junction held 1 base outside the gene matches. Per the germline V gene, CDR1 is SNHLY and CDR2 is FYNNEI. The CDR3 sequence is CASSREDQYF. CDR3 DNA sequence: TGTGCCAGCAGTCGGGAGGACCAGTACTTC.

The rearrangement joins TRBV25-1 to TRBJ2-7; 10 bases are a match to TRBD2. With 5 bases clipped from V and 5 bases from J, the junction kept 3 bases outside the gene matches. There are 13 residues in the CDR3. The germline CDR1 and CDR2 sequences are MGHDK and SYGVNS. The CDR3 bases are TGTGCCAGCAGTTCGGGACTAGCGAACGAGCAGTACTTC. Translation gives CASSSGLANEQYF.

The rearrangement links TRBV4-3 to TRBJ2-5; D remains unclear. V lost 0 bases and J 5 bases, leaving 7 bases between the germline ends. Germline lookup yields CDR1 LGHNA and CDR2 YSLEER. The CDR3 covers 13 residues. The CDR3 region has the DNA TGCGCCAGCAGCCAAGATCTGCTGGAGACCCAGTACTTC. It is translated as CASSQDLLETQYF.

The chain carries TRBV7-2 and TRBJ1-6; TRBD1 agrees at 11 bases. The CDR3 covers 17 residues. The V and J ends lost 5 bases and 0 bases, in that order; junction bases with no gene match: 3. Per the germline V gene, CDR1 is SGHTA and CDR2 is FQGNSA. The CDR3 bases are TGTGCCAGCAGCCCTGGGACAGGGGGCTCCTATAATTCACCCCTCCACTTT. This encodes CASSPGTGGSYNSPLHF.

J is TRBJ1-1 and V is TRBV11-2, with D maybe TRBD1 (6 bases). This CDR3 has 15 residues. The V and J ends lost 3 bases and 4 bases respectively, with 15 bases between them. Germline values: CDR1 SGHAT, CDR2 FQNNGV. CDR3 region: CASSFRGIGVTEAFF. Here the CDR3 DNA reads TGTGCCAGCAGCTTTAGGGGGATAGGGGTCACTGAAGCTTTCTTT.